This TCR beta chain was recorded in a study of blood T cell repertoires in COVID-19. Turning to the study itself: The United States, Italy and Spain provided the acute and convalescent COVID-19 samples. From T cells, B-cell-depleted T cells, or PBMCs came the material, which was cDNA or gDNA.

In the authors' methods: The authors estimated nucleated cell counts from reference gene primer amplification. Clones were sequenced by immunoSEQ multiplex PCR, and TCRdb holds only the in-frame ones, with some missing. That table supplies the V and J calls and clone size; D and trimming were determined from the DNA. Here the sample spans about 150,000 clones, around 89% being singletons. The CDR3 is made up of 15 amino acids. Germline CDR1 reads PRHDT; CDR2 reads FYEKMQ (reference sequence). The V end lost 6 bases, the J end lost 0 bases, and 12 bases lay between the germline ends. V is TRBV13 and J is TRBJ1-3, with D unclear. The TCR originated in a man aged 60 to 75 with acute or convalescent COVID-19. The specimen sequenced was peripheral blood. DNA for the CDR3: TGTGCCAGCAGTTCCCGCGAGGCCTCTGGAAACACCATATATTTT. It yields the protein CASSSREASGNTIYF.